These 13 T cell receptor beta chains share one sample of origin, sequenced in a study of CD4 T cells in relation to SARS-CoV-2 and coronaviruses. CD4+ T cells from unexposed donors were obtained before the COVID-19 pandemic (2011-2018). TCRdb keeps only in-frame clones here, not all; method: immunoSEQ multiplex PCR. Counted here are tens of thousands of clones, 93% occurring once; the ten biggest clones make up approximately 0.2%. The sample consisted of naive CD4+ T cells from PBMCs. Subset given: naive CD4+ T cells isolated by negative enrichment. The source of these receptors is a human donor in good health.

This sequence joins TRBV7-2 and TRBJ1-4; 10 positions match TRBD1. V was pared by 5 bases and J by 5 bases, with 2 bases of the junction left unmatched. The germline CDR1 and CDR2 sequences are SGHTA and FQGNSA. The CDR3 loop spans 14 amino acids. In nucleotides, the CDR3 is TGTGCCAGCAGCCGGACAGGGGGGAATGAAAAACTGTTTTTT. Translation gives CASSRTGGNEKLFF.

V gene TRBV6-5 combines with J gene TRBJ1-1; tentatively, D is TRBD1 (6 bases). CDR3 length equals 13 residues. V shed 0 bases and J shed 11 bases, with 13 bases lying between them. CDR1 and CDR2 from the germline V gene are MNHEY and SVGAGI. The CDR3 region has the DNA TGTGCCAGCAGTTACTCACGGGGGGCGGCGGCTTTCTTT. It yields the protein CASSYSRGAAAFF.

This chain uses TRBV28 with TRBJ2-7, with 7 bases aligning to TRBD1. Germline V lookup: CDR1 MDHEN, CDR2 SYDVKM. Trimming removed 6 bases from V and 3 bases from J; junction bases left unmatched: 11. The CDR3 has 15 residues. The CDR3: CASSTPGTDFYEQYF. The CDR3 DNA reads as TGTGCCAGCAGCACCCCCGGGACAGACTTCTACGAGCAGTACTTC.

The J gene is TRBJ1-1, the V gene TRBV25-1, with D perhaps matching TRBD1 (5 bases). V lost 7 bases and J lost 8, with 14 bases in between. This CDR3 region has 12 residues. Germline CDR1 is MGHDK and CDR2 is SYGVNS. The CDR3 protein is CASTDDRTEAFF. The CDR3 DNA reads TGTGCCAGCACCGACGACAGAACCGAAGCTTTCTTT.

This clone was counted once. The gene calls are TRBV5-4 and TRBJ2-7, with D possibly matching TRBD1 (6 bases). The CDR3 covers 15 residues. V lost 1 base and J lost 3, with 14 bases in between. The V gene's germline CDR1 is SGHNT and CDR2 YYREEE (reference sequence). Here the CDR3 reads CASSLNPTGNYEQYF. CDR3 DNA: TGTGCCAGCAGCTTGAACCCGACAGGCAACTACGAGCAGTACTTC.

The table lists this clone with a count of one. The V gene is TRBV5-6, the J gene TRBJ2-1; 12 bases fit TRBD2. CDR3 length: 15 residues. V gave up 2 bases and J gave up 12 bases; unmatched junction bases: 9. The germline V gene encodes CDR1 SGHDT and CDR2 YYEEEE. CDR3 bases: TGTGCCAGCAGCTTCGGGACTAGCGGGTTATTTTGGCAGTTCTTC. This codes for CASSFGTSGLFWQFF.

This chain connects TRBV7-2 to TRBJ2-7; tentatively, D is TRBD1 (5 bases). The V and J ends lost 0 bases and 5 bases respectively, with 8 bases between them. Germline V gene data show CDR1 as SGHTA and CDR2 as FQGNSA. The CDR3 is 13 residues long. The CDR3 bases are TGTGCCAGCAGCTTAGCGTGGGGCCACGAGCAGTACTTC. Translated, it gives CASSLAWGHEQYF. The variable domain in full, completed from reference TRBV7-2 and TRBJ2-7, reads GAGVSQSPSNKVTEKGKDVELRCDPISGHTALYWYRQSLGQGLEFLIYFQGNSAPDKSGLPSDRFSAERTGGSVSTLTIQRTQQEDSAVYLCASSLAWGHEQYFGPGTRLTVT.

The CDR3 sequence is CASSLASSTSTDTQYF. CDR3 in DNA: TGTGCCAGCAGCTTAGCCAGCAGCACTAGCACAGATACGCAGTATTTT. V is TRBV7-9 and J is TRBJ2-3; D not resolved. The CDR3 is made up of 16 amino acids. Germline loops: CDR1 SEHNR, CDR2 FQNEAQ (reference sequence). V lost 0 bases and J 0 bases, leaving 10 bases between the germline ends.

This clone was seen a handful of times. This rearrangement joins TRBV5-4 to TRBJ2-2, with TRBD2 identical over 12 bases. CDR3 length: 15 amino acids. Germline lookup yields CDR1 SGHNT and CDR2 YYREEE (reference sequence). Germline trimming cut 2 bases from V and 5 bases from J; bases unmatched to any gene: 1. CDR3 loop: CASSLGTSGTGELFF. DNA for the CDR3: TGTGCCAGCAGCTTAGGGACTAGCGGGACCGGGGAGCTGTTTTTT.

In nucleotides, the CDR3 is TGTGCCAGCTCCCCGCGGGGGGGACAGGGAAGATCCGGCTACACCTTC. This translates into CASSPRGGQGRSGYTF. The gene calls are TRBV18 and TRBJ1-2, with 9 bases identical to TRBD1. The CDR3 runs 16 residues. Germline trimming cut 6 bases from V and 8 bases from J; bases unmatched to any gene: 16. CDR1 KGHSH and CDR2 LQKENI come from the germline V gene.

The CDR3 DNA reads TGTGCCAGTAGTTCCCGACGGGGTTTAGCTGGCTACACCTTC. This codes for CASSSRRGLAGYTF. The V call is TRBV19, the J call TRBJ1-2; no firm D call. The CDR3 is 14 amino acids. The V gene's germline CDR1 is LNHDA and CDR2 SQIVND (reference sequence). Deletions cut 5 bases from V and 7 bases from J, with 17 bases between.

V usage is TRBV7-9 and J usage is TRBJ1-1; no firm D call. The V gene lost 5 bases and the J gene lost 4 bases, with 14 bases spanning the gap. The CDR3 is 14 residues long. The V gene's germline CDR1 is SEHNR and CDR2 FQNEAQ (reference sequence). The CDR3 is CASSLPTRSTEAFF. Written as DNA, the CDR3 is TGTGCCAGCAGCCTACCCACTCGGAGCACTGAAGCTTTCTTT.

The chain employs TRBV5-1 and TRBJ2-7, with a possible D match to TRBD2 (6 bases). In germline, CDR1 is SGHRS, CDR2 YFSETQ. This CDR3 has 18 residues. With 3 bases removed from V and 2 bases from J, the gap between germline ends came to 24 bases. The CDR3 DNA reads as TGCGCCAGCAGCTCCCGGAGGGCGGCGTTAGGGGAGCCCTACGAGCAGTACTTC. Protein product: CASSSRRAALGEPYEQYF.